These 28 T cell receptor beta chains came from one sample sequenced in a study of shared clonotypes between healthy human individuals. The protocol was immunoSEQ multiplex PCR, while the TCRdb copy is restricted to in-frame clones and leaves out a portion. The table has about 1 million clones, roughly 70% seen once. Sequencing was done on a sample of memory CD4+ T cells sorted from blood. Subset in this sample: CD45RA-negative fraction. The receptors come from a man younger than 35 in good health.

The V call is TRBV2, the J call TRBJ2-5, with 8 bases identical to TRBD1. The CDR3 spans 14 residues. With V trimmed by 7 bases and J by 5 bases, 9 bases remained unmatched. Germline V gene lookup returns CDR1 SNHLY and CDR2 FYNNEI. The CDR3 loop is CASKDRVSRETQYF. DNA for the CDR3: TGTGCCAGCAAGGACAGGGTCTCGCGGGAGACCCAGTACTTC.

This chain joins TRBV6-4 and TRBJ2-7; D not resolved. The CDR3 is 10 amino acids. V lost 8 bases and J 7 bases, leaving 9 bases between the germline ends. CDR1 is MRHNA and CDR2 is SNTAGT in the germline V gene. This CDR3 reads CASGYGEQYF. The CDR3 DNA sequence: TGTGCCAGCGGATACGGTGAGCAGTACTTC.

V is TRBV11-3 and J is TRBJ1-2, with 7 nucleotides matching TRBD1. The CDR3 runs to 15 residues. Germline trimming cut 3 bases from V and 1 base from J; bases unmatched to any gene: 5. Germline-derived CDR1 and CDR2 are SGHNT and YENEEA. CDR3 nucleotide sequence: TGTGCCAGCAGCTTGGGCCAGGGGGTTAACTATGGCTACACCTTC. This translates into CASSLGQGVNYGYTF.

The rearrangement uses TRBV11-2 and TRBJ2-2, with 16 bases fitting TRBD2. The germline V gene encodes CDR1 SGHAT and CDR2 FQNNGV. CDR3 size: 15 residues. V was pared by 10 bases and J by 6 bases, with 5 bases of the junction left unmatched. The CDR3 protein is CATTGTSGGAGELFF. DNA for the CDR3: TGTGCCACCACCGGGACTAGCGGGGGGGCCGGGGAGCTGTTTTTT.

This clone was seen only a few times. DNA of the CDR3: TGTGCCAGCAGCTGGATCGGGGAGCTGTTTTTT. It yields the protein CASSWIGELFF. The V call is TRBV9, the J call TRBJ2-2; no reliable D call. The CDR3 is made up of 11 amino acids. Germline values: CDR1 SGDLS, CDR2 YYNGEE. Trimming stripped 4 bases from V and 7 bases from J, with 5 bases between.

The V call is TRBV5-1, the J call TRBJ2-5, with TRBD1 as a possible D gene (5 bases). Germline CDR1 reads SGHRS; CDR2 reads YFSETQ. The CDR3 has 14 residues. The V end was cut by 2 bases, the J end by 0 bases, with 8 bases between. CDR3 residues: CASSLKGNQETQYF. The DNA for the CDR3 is TGCGCCAGCAGCTTAAAGGGGAACCAAGAGACCCAGTACTTC.

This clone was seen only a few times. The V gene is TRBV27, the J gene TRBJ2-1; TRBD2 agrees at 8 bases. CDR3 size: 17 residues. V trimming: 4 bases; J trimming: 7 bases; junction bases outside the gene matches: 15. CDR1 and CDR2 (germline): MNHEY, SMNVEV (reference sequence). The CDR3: CASSSASLAGPGNEQFF. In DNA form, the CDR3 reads TGTGCCAGCAGTTCCGCCTCGCTAGCGGGTCCCGGGAATGAGCAGTTCTTC.

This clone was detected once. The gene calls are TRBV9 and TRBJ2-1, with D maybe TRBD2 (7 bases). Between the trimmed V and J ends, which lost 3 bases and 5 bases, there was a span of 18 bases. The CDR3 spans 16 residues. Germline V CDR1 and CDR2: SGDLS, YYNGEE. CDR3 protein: CASSEKGDYQDNEQFF. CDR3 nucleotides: TGTGCCAGCAGCGAGAAGGGGGACTACCAAGACAATGAGCAGTTCTTC. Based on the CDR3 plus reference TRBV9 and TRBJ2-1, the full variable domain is DSGVTQTPKHLITATGQRVTLRCSPRSGDLSVYWYQQSLDQGLQFLIQYYNGEERAKGNILERFSAQQFPDLHSELNLSSLELGDSALYFCASSEKGDYQDNEQFFGPGTRLTVL.

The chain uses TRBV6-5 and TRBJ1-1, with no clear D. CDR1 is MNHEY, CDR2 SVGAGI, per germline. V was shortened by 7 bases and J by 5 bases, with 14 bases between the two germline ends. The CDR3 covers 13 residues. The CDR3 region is CASTKTRGTEAFF. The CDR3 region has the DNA TGTGCCAGCACCAAGACGAGAGGGACTGAAGCTTTCTTT.

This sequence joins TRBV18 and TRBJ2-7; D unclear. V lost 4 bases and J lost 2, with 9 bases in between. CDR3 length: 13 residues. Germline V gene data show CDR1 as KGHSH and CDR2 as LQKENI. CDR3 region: CASSLAPAYEQYF. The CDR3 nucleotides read TGTGCCAGCTCACTAGCCCCGGCCTACGAGCAGTACTTC.

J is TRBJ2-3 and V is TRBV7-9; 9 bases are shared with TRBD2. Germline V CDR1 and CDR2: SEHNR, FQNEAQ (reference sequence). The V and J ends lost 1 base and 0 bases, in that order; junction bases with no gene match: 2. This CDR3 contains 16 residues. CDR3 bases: TGTGCCAGCAGCTTAGGGCTAGCGGGGAGCACAGATACGCAGTATTTT. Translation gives CASSLGLAGSTDTQYF. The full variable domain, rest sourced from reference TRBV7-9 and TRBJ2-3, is DTGVSQNPRHKITKRGQNVTFRCDPISEHNRLYWYRQTLGQGPEFLTYFQNEAQLEKSRLLSDRFSAERPKGSFSTLEIQRTEQGDSAMYLCASSLGLAGSTDTQYFGPGTRLTVL.

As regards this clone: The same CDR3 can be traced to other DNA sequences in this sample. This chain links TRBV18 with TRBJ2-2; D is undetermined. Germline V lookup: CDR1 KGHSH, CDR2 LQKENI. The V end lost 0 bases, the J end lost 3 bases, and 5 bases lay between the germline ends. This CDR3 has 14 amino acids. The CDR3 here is CASSPPVDTGELFF. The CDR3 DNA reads TGTGCCAGCTCACCACCGGTAGACACCGGGGAGCTGTTTTTT.

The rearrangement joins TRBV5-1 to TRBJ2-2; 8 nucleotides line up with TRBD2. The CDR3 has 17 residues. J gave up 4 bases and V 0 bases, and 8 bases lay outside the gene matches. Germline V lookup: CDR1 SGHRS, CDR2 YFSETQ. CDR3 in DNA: TGCGCCAGCAGCTTGGAAATAGCGGGATATGGCACCGGGGAGCTGTTTTTT. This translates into CASSLEIAGYGTGELFF.

CDR3 amino acids: CASRFRGARHGYTF. CDR3 nucleotides: TGTGCCAGCAGATTCCGGGGCGCCCGGCATGGCTACACCTTC. V usage is TRBV2 and J usage is TRBJ1-2; a possible D gene is TRBD1 (5 bases). Germline V CDR1 and CDR2: SNHLY, FYNNEI. The length of the CDR3 is 14 residues. V lost 6 bases and J lost 6, with 17 bases in between.

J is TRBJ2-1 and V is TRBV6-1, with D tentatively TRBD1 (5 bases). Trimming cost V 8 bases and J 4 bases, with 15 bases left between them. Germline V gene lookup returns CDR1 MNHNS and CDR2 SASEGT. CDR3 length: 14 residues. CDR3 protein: CASREGQGYNEQFF. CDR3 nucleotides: TGTGCCAGCCGAGAAGGGCAGGGTTACAATGAGCAGTTCTTC.

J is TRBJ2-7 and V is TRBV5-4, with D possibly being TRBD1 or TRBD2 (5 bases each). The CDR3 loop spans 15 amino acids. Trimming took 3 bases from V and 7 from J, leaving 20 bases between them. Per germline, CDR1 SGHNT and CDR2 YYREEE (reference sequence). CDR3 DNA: TGTGCCAGCAGCTCTACGGGGCCTGTTACGCGGGAGCAGTACTTC. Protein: CASSSTGPVTREQYF. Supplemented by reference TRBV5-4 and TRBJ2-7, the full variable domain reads ETGVTQSPTHLIKTRGQQVTLRCSSQSGHNTVSWYQQALGQGPQFIFQYYREEENGRGNFPPRFSGLQFPNYSSELNVNALELDDSALYLCASSSTGPVTREQYFGPGTRLTVT.

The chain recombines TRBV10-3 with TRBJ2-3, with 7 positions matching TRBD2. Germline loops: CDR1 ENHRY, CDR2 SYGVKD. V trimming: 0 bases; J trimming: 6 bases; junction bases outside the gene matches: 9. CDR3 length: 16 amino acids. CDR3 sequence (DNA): TGTGCCATCAGTGAGTCGGGGGGAGGGCAAGCGGATACGCAGTATTTT. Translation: CAISESGGGQADTQYF.

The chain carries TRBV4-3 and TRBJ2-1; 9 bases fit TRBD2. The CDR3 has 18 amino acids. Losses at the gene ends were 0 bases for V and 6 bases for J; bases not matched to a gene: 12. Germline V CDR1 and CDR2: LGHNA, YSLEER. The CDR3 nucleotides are TGCGCCAGCAGCCAAGAAGTGAGCGTAGCGGGAGTATTCAATGAGCAGTTCTTC. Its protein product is CASSQEVSVAGVFNEQFF.

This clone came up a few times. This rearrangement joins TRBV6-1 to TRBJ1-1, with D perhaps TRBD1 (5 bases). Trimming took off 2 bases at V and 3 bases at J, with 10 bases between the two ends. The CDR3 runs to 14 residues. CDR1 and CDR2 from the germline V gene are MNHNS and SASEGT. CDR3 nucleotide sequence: TGTGCCAGCAGTGAACGGGGCTTAGACACTGAAGCTTTCTTT. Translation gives CASSERGLDTEAFF.

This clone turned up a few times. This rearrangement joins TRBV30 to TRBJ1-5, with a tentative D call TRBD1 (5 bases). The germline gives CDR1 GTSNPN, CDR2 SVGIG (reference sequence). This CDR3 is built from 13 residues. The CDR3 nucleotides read TGTGCATGGGGACGGGGGAGCAATCAGCCCCAGCATTTT. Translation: CAWGRGSNQPQHF.

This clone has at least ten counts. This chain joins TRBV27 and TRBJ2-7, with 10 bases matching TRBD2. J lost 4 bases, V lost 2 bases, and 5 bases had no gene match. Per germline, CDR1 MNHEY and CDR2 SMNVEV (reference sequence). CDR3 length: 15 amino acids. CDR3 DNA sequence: TGTGCCAGCAGTTTACGCCTAGCGGGAGTTTACGAGCAGTACTTC. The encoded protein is CASSLRLAGVYEQYF.

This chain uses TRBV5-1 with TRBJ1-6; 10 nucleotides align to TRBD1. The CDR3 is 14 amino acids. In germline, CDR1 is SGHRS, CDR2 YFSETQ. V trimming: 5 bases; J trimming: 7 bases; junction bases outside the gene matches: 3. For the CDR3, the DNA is TGCGCCAGCAGGGGGACAGGGGAGAATTCACCCCTCCACTTT. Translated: CASRGTGENSPLHF.

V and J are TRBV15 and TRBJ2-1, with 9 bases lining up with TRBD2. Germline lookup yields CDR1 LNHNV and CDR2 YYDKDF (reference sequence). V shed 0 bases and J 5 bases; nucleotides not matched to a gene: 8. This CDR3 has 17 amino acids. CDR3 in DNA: TGTGCCACCAGCAGAGATATGAGGCGGGAGGGGAACAATGAGCAGTTCTTC. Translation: CATSRDMRREGNNEQFF.

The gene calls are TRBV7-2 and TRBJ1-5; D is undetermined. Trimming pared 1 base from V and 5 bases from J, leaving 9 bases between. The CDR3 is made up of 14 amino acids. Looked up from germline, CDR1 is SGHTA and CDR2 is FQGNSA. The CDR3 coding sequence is TGTGCCAGCAGCTTAGGGTCAGGCGATCAGCCCCAGCATTTT. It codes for CASSLGSGDQPQHF.

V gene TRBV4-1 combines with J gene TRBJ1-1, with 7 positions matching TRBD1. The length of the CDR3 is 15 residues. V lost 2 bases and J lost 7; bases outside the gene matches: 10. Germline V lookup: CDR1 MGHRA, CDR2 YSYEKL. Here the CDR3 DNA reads TGCGCCAGCAGCCAAACAGACAGGGCTTACGGTGAAGCTTTCTTT. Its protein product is CASSQTDRAYGEAFF.

The CDR3 DNA is TGTGCCAGCAGCTTAACTCCAGGGGGAGCTTTCTTT. It specifies CASSLTPGGAFF. The rearrangement joins TRBV7-9 to TRBJ1-1; 7 bases map to TRBD1. The CDR3 sequence is 12 residues long. V gave up 2 bases and J gave up 10 bases; unmatched junction bases: 4. Germline V lookup: CDR1 SEHNR, CDR2 FQNEAQ (reference sequence).

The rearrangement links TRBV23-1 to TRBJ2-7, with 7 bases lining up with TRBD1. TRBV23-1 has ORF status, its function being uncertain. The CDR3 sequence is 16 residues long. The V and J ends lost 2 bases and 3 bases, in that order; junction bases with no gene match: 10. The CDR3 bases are TGCGCCAGCAGTCAACTCCACAGGGGTGGGGGCTACGAGCAGTACTTC. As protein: CASSQLHRGGGYEQYF.

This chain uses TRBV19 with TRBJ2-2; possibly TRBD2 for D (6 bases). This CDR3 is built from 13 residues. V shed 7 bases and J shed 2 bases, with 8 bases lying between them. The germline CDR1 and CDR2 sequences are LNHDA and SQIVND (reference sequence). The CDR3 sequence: CASIGTNTGELFF. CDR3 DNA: TGTGCCAGTATCGGGACTAACACCGGGGAGCTGTTTTTT.